The sequence of this T cell receptor (beta chain) was determined in a study of CD8+CD57+ T cells in acquired aplastic anemia (dated by TCRdb to 2016 to 2019). Broadly, across the study: A mean of approximately 3 ug of DNA, ranging from roughly 0.2 to 27.4 ug, was extracted from sorted CD4+ and CD8+ cells. Healthy donor samples averaged approximately 10 million reads for CD4+ and under 12 million for CD8+ cells. Here is what the overall study found, with its caveats: Between patients and healthy controls, no significant difference in CD8+ Simpson's diversity was found (P=0.060). Fewer than 35 CD8+ CDR3 sequences were found to be shared between patients and controls, but these sequences appeared to be highly expressed in patients and within the immunodominant clones of the patients.

TCR beta VDJ combination and CDR3 sequence profiling used genomic DNA as the template. An Illumina HiSeq 2000 was the platform used for TCR repertoire sequencing. For the original study's pipeline: TRBV/TRBJ rearrangement plots, CDR3 size and DJ length profiles, and Simpson's diversity index were used to evaluate the repertoires. The most abundant DNA sequence in the deep sequencing data was defined as the immunodominant clone. CDR3 amino acid sequences were screened for sharing across subjects and compared with published repertoires and the VDJdb database. TCRdb itself trimmed the public reads at Q25 with fastp, ran MiXCR and retained productive beta chains. CDR3 protein sequences are deduplicated, and each keeps its most common genes and DNA. For this entry, the V and J calls and clone size follow TCRdb and not the study's own pipeline. The sample table holds fewer than 200,000 distinct CDR3 sequences, of which 60% to 70% were seen once. The ten largest clones capture about 50% of the sample.

This clonotype appeared a single time. The specificity of this receptor is unknown. Per-base qualities were not stored, and no clone one base away is much larger. A lone read offers only weak evidence. In the study, sorted CD4+ and CD8+ blood T cells from patients with severe aplastic anemia and from healthy subjects underwent deep sequencing of TCR repertoires. Ficoll-Paque density gradient centrifugation was used to isolate peripheral blood mononuclear cells. CD4+ and CD8+ T cells were sorted by FACS or magnetic beads before DNA extraction. The sequence came from a human donor in good health. Sequencing input: sorted CD4+, CD8+, or CD8+CD57+ T cells (not recorded which) from PBMCs.

The nucleotides are TGTGCCAGCAGACTGGCGGGAGGGCGAACCGGGGAGCTGTTTTTT. This codes for CASRLAGGRTGELFF. The sequence links TRBV6-6 to TRBJ2-2; TRBD2 agrees with 9 junctional bases. Trimming leaves V shorter by 6 bases and J shorter by 5 bases, with the junction holding 7 bases beyond the gene matches. The germline V gene (reference sequence) gives CDR1 as MNHNY and CDR2 as SVGAGI. The CDR3 runs 15 amino acids, cysteine and phenylalanine included. The sequence is cut down to CDR3 DNA, 45 bases in frame from base 1.